The entry below describes one T cell receptor (beta chain). The data stem from a study of blood T cell repertoires in COVID-19. Profiled with immunoSEQ multiplex PCR; TCRdb holds only in-frame clones, not every one. In the table there are 300,000 to 350,000 clones, roughly nine tenths of which are singletons. The germline V and J ends were trimmed by 0 bases and 2 bases, with 11 bases remaining between them. Germline V gene sequence: CDR1 SGDLS, CDR2 YYNGEE. The CDR3 is 15 residues long. Sequences were obtained from peripheral blood. This receptor was obtained from a woman aged 55 to 70 with COVID-19, enrolled during active disease. This chain joins TRBV9 and TRBJ1-2, with TRBD1 as a possible D gene (6 bases). The CDR3 spells CASSVATGQNYGYTF. In DNA form, the CDR3 reads TGTGCCAGCAGCGTAGCGACAGGACAGAACTATGGCTACACCTTC. Supplemented by reference TRBV9 and TRBJ1-2, the full variable domain reads DSGVTQTPKHLITATGQRVTLRCSPRSGDLSVYWYQQSLDQGLQFLIQYYNGEERAKGNILERFSAQQFPDLHSELNLSSLELGDSALYFCASSVATGQNYGYTFGSGTRLTVV.